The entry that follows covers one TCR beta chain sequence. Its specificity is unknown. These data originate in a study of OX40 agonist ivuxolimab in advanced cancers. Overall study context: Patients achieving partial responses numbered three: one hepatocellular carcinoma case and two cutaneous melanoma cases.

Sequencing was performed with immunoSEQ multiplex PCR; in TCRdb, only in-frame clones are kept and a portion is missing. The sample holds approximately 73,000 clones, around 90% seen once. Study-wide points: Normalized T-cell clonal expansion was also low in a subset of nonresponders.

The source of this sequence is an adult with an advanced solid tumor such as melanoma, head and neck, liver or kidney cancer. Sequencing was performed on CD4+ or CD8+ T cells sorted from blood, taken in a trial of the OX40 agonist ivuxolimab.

CDR3 residues: CASSFLQYTEAFF. In DNA, the CDR3 is TGTGCCAGCAGCTTTCTACAGTACACTGAAGCTTTCTTT. The V call is TRBV5-6, the J call TRBJ1-1; D unresolved. V shed 2 bases and J shed 3 bases, with 8 bases lying between them. The CDR3 covers 13 residues. CDR1 is SGHDT and CDR2 is YYEEEE in the germline V gene.